This record covers a single TCR beta chain. The sample comes from a study of blood T cells in healthy people across ages. Donors ranged from about 6 to 90 years old and were healthy Caucasians in Russia. Peripheral blood, about 9.8 milliliters per donor, was collected. The CDR3 sequence is 15 residues long. The germline V and J ends were trimmed by 4 bases and 4 bases, with 17 bases remaining between them. Germline values: CDR1 SGHAT, CDR2 FQNNGV. Primed by a sample-barcoded 5' primer and a J-beta primer mix, a second PCR proceeded for roughly 7 to 12 cycles. TCRdb called the 5' RACE reads again in MiXCR, with one record for every CDR3 protein. The sample holds about 1 million distinct CDR3 sequences; around 43% are singletons and the top ten take around 18%.

The sample consisted of blood. The TCR was taken from a woman aged 55 to 70 in good health. The rearrangement joins TRBV11-2 to TRBJ2-7; perhaps TRBD1 as D (6 bases). CDR3 coding DNA: TGTGCCAGCAGCTGGGGGCCAGCCAGGGAGTACGAGCAGTACTTC. It specifies CASSWGPAREYEQYF.